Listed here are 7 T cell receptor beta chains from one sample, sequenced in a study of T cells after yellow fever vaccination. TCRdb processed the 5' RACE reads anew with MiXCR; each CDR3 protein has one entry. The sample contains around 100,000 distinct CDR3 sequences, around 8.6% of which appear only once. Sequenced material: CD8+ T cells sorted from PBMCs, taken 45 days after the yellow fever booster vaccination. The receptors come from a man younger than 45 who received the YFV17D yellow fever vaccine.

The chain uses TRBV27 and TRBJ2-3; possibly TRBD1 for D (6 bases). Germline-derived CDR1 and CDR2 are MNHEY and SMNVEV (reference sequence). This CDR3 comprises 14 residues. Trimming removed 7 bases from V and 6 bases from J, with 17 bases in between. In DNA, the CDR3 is TGTGCCAGCATGGGGGCAGGATCTTCTGATACGCAGTATTTT. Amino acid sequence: CASMGAGSSDTQYF.

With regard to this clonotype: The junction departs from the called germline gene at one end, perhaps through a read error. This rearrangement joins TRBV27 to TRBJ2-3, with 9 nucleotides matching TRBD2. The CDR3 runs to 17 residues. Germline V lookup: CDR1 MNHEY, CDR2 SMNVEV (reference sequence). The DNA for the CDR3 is TGTGCCAGCAGTAGATACGGGCGGGAGGGCCGAACAGATACGAAGTATTTT. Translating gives CASSRYGREGRTDTKYF.

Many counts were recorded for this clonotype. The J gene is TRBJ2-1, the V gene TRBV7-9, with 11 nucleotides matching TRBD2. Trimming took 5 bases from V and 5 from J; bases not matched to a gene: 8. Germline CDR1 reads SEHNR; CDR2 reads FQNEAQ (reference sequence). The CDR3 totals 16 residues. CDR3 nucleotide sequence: TGTGCCAGCAGCCTTCCCTCTAGCGGGGGGAACAATGAGCAGTTCTTC. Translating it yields CASSLPSSGGNNEQFF.

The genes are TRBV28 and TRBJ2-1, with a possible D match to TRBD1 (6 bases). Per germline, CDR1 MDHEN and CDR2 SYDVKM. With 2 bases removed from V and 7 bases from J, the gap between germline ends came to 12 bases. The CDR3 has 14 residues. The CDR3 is CASSLTQGWNEQFF. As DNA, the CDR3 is TGTGCCAGCAGTTTAACCCAGGGGTGGAATGAGCAGTTCTTC.

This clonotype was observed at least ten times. The DNA of the CDR3 is TGCAGCGTTGTACCGTTTTCTGGGGCCAACGTCCTGACTTTC. This encodes CSVVPFSGANVLTF. This rearrangement joins TRBV29-1 to TRBJ2-6; D gene uncertain. The germline V gene has CDR1 SQVTM and CDR2 ANQGSEA. Deletions cut 4 bases from V and 1 base from J, with 8 bases between. The CDR3 length is 14 residues.

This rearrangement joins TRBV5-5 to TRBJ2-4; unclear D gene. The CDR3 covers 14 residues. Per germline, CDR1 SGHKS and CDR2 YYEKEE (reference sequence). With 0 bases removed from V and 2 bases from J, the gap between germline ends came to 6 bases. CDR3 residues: CASSLGHSKNIQYF. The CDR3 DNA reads TGTGCCAGCAGCTTGGGACACTCCAAAAACATTCAGTACTTC.

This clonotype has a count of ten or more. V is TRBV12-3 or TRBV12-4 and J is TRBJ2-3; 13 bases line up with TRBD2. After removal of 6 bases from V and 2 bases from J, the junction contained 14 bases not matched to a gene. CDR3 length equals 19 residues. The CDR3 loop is CASSQGRLAGGISTDTQYF. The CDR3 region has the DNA TGTGCCAGCAGCCAAGGGCGACTAGCGGGAGGAATCTCCACAGATACGCAGTATTTT.